These 18 T cell receptor beta chains originate from one sample sequenced in a study of blood T cell repertoires in COVID-19. Repertoires were generated with immunoSEQ multiplex PCR, while TCRdb's copy carries only in-frame clones and drops some. There are about 47,000 clones in the sample; over 75% occur only once, and about 22% lies in the top ten. The sequencing input was peripheral blood. Receptor source: a woman aged 55-75 years with acute or convalescent COVID-19.

The chain joins TRBV6-1 to TRBJ2-3; a weak D match, TRBD1 (6 bases). V dropped 0 bases and J dropped 1 base, with 11 bases sitting between them. Germline CDR1 and CDR2: MNHNS and SASEGT. This CDR3 has 16 residues. CDR3 sequence (DNA): TGTGCCAGCAGTGAAGCGCAGGGGCTGGGCACAGATACGCAGTATTTT. Translated, it gives CASSEAQGLGTDTQYF.

Here the CDR3 reads CAISGRDRVDEQFF. CDR3 nucleotide sequence: TGTGCCATCAGTGGCCGGGACAGGGTCGATGAGCAGTTCTTC. This rearrangement joins TRBV10-3 to TRBJ2-1, with TRBD1 identical over 9 bases. This CDR3 comprises 14 residues. Germline CDR1 reads ENHRY; CDR2 reads SYGVKD. V was clipped by 4 bases and J by 8 bases; unmatched bases: 6.

This chain joins TRBV5-1 and TRBJ2-3; 11 nucleotides agree with TRBD2. Per germline, CDR1 SGHRS and CDR2 YFSETQ. CDR3 length: 16 amino acids. The J segment lost 5 bases and the V segment lost 3 bases, leaving 8 bases of the junction unmatched. CDR3 region: CASSWGTSGFQDTQYF. CDR3 DNA sequence: TGCGCCAGCAGCTGGGGGACTAGCGGCTTTCAAGATACGCAGTATTTT. Full variable domain (rest looked up from reference TRBV5-1 and TRBJ2-3): KAGVTQTPRYLIKTRGQQVTLSCSPISGHRSVSWYQQTPGQGLQFLFEYFSETQRNKGNFPGRFSGRQFSNSRSEMNVSTLELGDSALYLCASSWGTSGFQDTQYFGPGTRLTVL.

In its sample, this clone was seen once. V usage is TRBV19 and J usage is TRBJ2-1, with TRBD2 identical over 7 bases. The CDR3 runs to 13 residues. V lost 8 bases, J lost 1 base, and 2 bases stayed unmatched. Germline V CDR1 and CDR2: LNHDA, SQIVND (reference sequence). The CDR3 region is CASSSGSYNEQFF. The DNA of the CDR3 is TGTGCCAGTTCTAGCGGATCCTACAATGAGCAGTTCTTC.

The chain joins TRBV7-3 to TRBJ2-3, with D tentatively TRBD2 (6 bases). There are 14 residues in the CDR3. The germline gives CDR1 SGHTA, CDR2 FQGTGA. Trimming shortened V by 6 bases and J by 2 bases, and 12 bases separated the two germline ends. The CDR3 sequence: CASRRGLLTDTQYF. For the CDR3, the DNA is TGTGCCAGCAGACGCGGACTACTCACAGATACGCAGTATTTT.

V gene TRBV6-2 or TRBV6-3 combines with J gene TRBJ1-1; perhaps TRBD1 as D (5 bases). Trimming cost V 5 bases and J 8 bases, with 15 bases left between them. The CDR3 sequence is 13 residues long. The germline V gene encodes CDR1 MNHEY and CDR2 SVGEGT. CDR3 coding DNA: TGTGCCAGCAGTAACGGTCAGGGAAGGGAAGCTTTCTTT. Translated: CASSNGQGREAFF.

The chain recombines TRBV6-6 with TRBJ1-5; D possibly corresponds to TRBD1 (5 bases). The V gene lost 8 bases and the J gene lost 8 bases, with 13 bases spanning the gap. The germline gives CDR1 MNHNY, CDR2 SVGAGI (reference sequence). This CDR3 contains 12 residues. CDR3 sequence (DNA): TGTGCCAGCGAAGGGGAGGATGAGCCCCAGCATTTT. Amino acid sequence: CASEGEDEPQHF.

There are a few counts of this clone. The chain uses TRBV2 and TRBJ2-1; D call uncertain. Trimming took off 5 bases at V and 4 bases at J, with 3 bases between the two ends. The CDR3 consists of 11 residues. In germline, CDR1 is SNHLY, CDR2 FYNNEI. The CDR3 DNA is TGTGCCAGCAGTACTTACAATGAGCAGTTCTTC. It translates to CASSTYNEQFF.

Only a few counts were recorded for this clone. The rearrangement links TRBV19 to TRBJ1-5; D remains unclear. Germline V CDR1 and CDR2: LNHDA, SQIVND (reference sequence). V lost 7 bases, J lost 7 bases, and 14 bases lay in between. CDR3 length equals 13 residues. CDR3 amino acids: CASTGVGAQPQHF. In DNA form, the CDR3 reads TGTGCCAGTACTGGGGTGGGAGCGCAGCCCCAGCATTTT.

The chain is built from TRBV6-5 and TRBJ1-2; 9 bases are shared with TRBD1. Germline loops: CDR1 MNHEY, CDR2 SVGAGI. V dropped 6 bases and J dropped 3; count of bases not matched to a gene: 5. This CDR3 has 14 residues. CDR3 amino acids: CASRQTGGDYGYTF. DNA of the CDR3: TGTGCCAGCAGGCAGACAGGGGGTGACTATGGCTACACCTTC.

The chain links TRBV30 to TRBJ1-5, with TRBD1 identical over 10 bases. V lost 0 bases and J lost 6; bases outside the gene matches: 5. The germline CDR1 and CDR2 sequences are GTSNPN and SVGIG (reference sequence). The CDR3 runs 15 residues. CDR3 protein: CAWSVRTGGGQPQHF. As DNA, the CDR3 is TGTGCCTGGAGTGTACGGACAGGGGGTGGTCAGCCCCAGCATTTT. The entire variable domain, with the rest obtained from reference TRBV30 and TRBJ1-5, is as follows: SQTIHQWPATLVQPVGSPLSLECTVEGTSNPNLYWYRQAAGRGLQLLFYSVGIGQISSEVPQNLSASRPQDRQFILSSKKLLLSDSGFYLCAWSVRTGGGQPQHFGDGTRLSIL.

The chain couples TRBV5-5 to TRBJ2-7; D might be TRBD1 (5 bases). Between the trimmed V and J ends, which lost 0 bases and 6 bases, there was a span of 19 bases. The CDR3 spans 16 residues. Germline CDR1 SGHKS, CDR2 YYEKEE (reference sequence). The CDR3 DNA reads as TGTGCCAGCAGCTTGGCCCCGGACATTAACGTTGGCGAGCAGTACTTC. Translation gives CASSLAPDINVGEQYF.

The rearrangement joins TRBV5-4 to TRBJ2-2, with D possibly matching TRBD1 (6 bases). Trimming removed 4 bases from V and 2 bases from J, with 12 bases in between. CDR3 length: 15 residues. Germline V gene lookup returns CDR1 SGHNT and CDR2 YYREEE (reference sequence). The DNA for the CDR3 is TGTGCCAGCAGCAGCCGGGACACTAACACCGGGGAGCTGTTTTTT. It translates to CASSSRDTNTGELFF.

The V call is TRBV5-4, the J call TRBJ2-1; 10 nucleotides agree with TRBD2. This CDR3 has 16 amino acids. Per germline, CDR1 SGHNT and CDR2 YYREEE (reference sequence). The V segment lost 3 bases and the J segment 6 bases; nucleotides outside the gene matches: 9. The CDR3 nucleotides read TGTGCCAGCAGCTCCTCCGGGACTAGCGCCTTCAATGAGCAGTTCTTC. This encodes CASSSSGTSAFNEQFF.

The V call is TRBV5-4, the J call TRBJ1-2; maybe TRBD1 (5 bases). Germline V gives CDR1 SGHNT, CDR2 YYREEE (reference sequence). Trimming removed 2 bases from V and 4 bases from J, with 6 bases in between. CDR3 length: 12 residues. CDR3 residues: CASSFQGYGYTF. CDR3 DNA: TGTGCCAGCAGCTTTCAGGGCTATGGCTACACCTTC. Combining the CDR3 with reference TRBV5-4 and TRBJ1-2 gives the whole variable domain ETGVTQSPTHLIKTRGQQVTLRCSSQSGHNTVSWYQQALGQGPQFIFQYYREEENGRGNFPPRFSGLQFPNYSSELNVNALELDDSALYLCASSFQGYGYTFGSGTRLTVV.

V and J are TRBV30 and TRBJ1-3; TRBD1 might be the D (5 bases). V lost 2 bases, J lost 0 bases, and 11 bases lay in between. This CDR3 region has 15 residues. Germline V gives CDR1 GTSNPN, CDR2 SVGIG (reference sequence). The chain's CDR3 is CAWSLDSGSGNTIYF. CDR3 coding DNA: TGTGCCTGGAGTCTAGACAGTGGCTCTGGAAACACCATATATTTT.

The V gene is TRBV7-8, the J gene TRBJ1-2; 9 bases match TRBD1. Looked up from germline, CDR1 is SGHVS and CDR2 is FQNEAQ. V was clipped by 1 base and J by 4 bases; unmatched bases: 4. The CDR3 loop spans 15 amino acids. The CDR3 here is CASSLVGTGTYGYTF. CDR3 DNA: TGTGCCAGCAGCTTAGTTGGGACAGGGACCTATGGCTACACCTTC.

The V gene is TRBV10-3, the J gene TRBJ2-2; D possibly corresponds to TRBD1 (5 bases). The CDR3 is made up of 14 amino acids. The germline V gene encodes CDR1 ENHRY and CDR2 SYGVKD. The V and J ends lost 6 bases and 7 bases respectively, with 15 bases between them. The CDR3 loop reads CAIRGAKLHGELFF. DNA for the CDR3: TGTGCCATCAGAGGGGCTAAATTACACGGGGAGCTGTTTTTT.